One and the same sample provided the 19 T cell receptor beta chains below, sequenced in a study of shared T cell receptors in the human thymus. The method was immunoSEQ multiplex PCR; TCRdb's version includes in-frame clones alone and lacks a portion of them. The data contain 500,000 to 750,000 clones, approximately 87% of them singletons. The same data also went into a second study, on human thymus T cells.

The specimen was thymocytes. These receptors originate from a boy under three years old with a congenital heart defect.

V is TRBV27 and J is TRBJ2-7; perhaps TRBD1 as D (6 bases). The V end lost 8 bases, the J end lost 2 bases, and 16 bases lay between the germline ends. The CDR3 covers 14 residues. Germline V lookup: CDR1 MNHEY, CDR2 SMNVEV (reference sequence). This CDR3 reads CASASDRLAYEQYF. The CDR3 DNA sequence: TGTGCCAGCGCTTCTGACAGGTTGGCCTACGAGCAGTACTTC.

The rearrangement joins TRBV28 to TRBJ2-5; D may be TRBD2 (6 bases). V gave up 4 bases and J gave up 9 bases, with 15 bases separating them. The CDR3 runs 13 residues. Germline CDR1 MDHEN, CDR2 SYDVKM. CDR3 sequence: CASSSGTVLAQYF. DNA for the CDR3: TGTGCCAGCAGTTCCGGGACTGTGCTGGCCCAGTACTTC.

This chain links TRBV28 with TRBJ2-7; TRBD2 matches at 12 bases. Germline-derived CDR1 and CDR2 are MDHEN and SYDVKM. CDR3 length: 20 amino acids. V lost 6 bases and J lost 0; bases outside the gene matches: 18. CDR3 in DNA: TGTGCCAGCAGACCATACCCGGTGGGACTAGCGGGTGGGAGCTCCTACGAGCAGTACTTC. Its protein product is CASRPYPVGLAGGSSYEQYF.

This chain connects TRBV4-3 to TRBJ2-2; 11 positions agree with TRBD2. CDR1 is LGHNA, CDR2 YSLEER, per germline. This CDR3 comprises 20 residues. V shed 0 bases, J shed 2 bases, and the junction held 11 bases outside the gene matches. The DNA for the CDR3 is TGCGCCAGCAGCCAAGATTCCCGCGGGACTAGCGGACTTAACACCGGGGAGCTGTTTTTT. It translates to CASSQDSRGTSGLNTGELFF.

The V call is TRBV15, the J call TRBJ2-1, with 8 nucleotides matching TRBD2. CDR3 size: 18 residues. Germline-derived CDR1 and CDR2 are LNHNV and YYDKDF (reference sequence). With 0 bases clipped from V and 3 bases from J, the junction kept 10 bases outside the gene matches. CDR3 coding DNA: TGTGCCACCAGCAGAGATGGGGCACTAGCGGTTTTCTACAATGAGCAGTTCTTC. This codes for CATSRDGALAVFYNEQFF.

This chain uses TRBV11-2 with TRBJ2-1; D ambiguous. The V end lost 5 bases, the J end lost 7 bases, and 15 bases lay between the germline ends. This CDR3 is built from 14 residues. The V gene's germline CDR1 is SGHAT and CDR2 FQNNGV. DNA of the CDR3: TGTGCCAGCAGCCGTCCGGGTCTCGGGAATGAGCAGTTCTTC. This encodes CASSRPGLGNEQFF.

This clone appeared a single time. The rearrangement links TRBV7-9 to TRBJ2-6, with 9 bases that match TRBD1. This CDR3 has 17 amino acids. With V trimmed by 5 bases and J by 1 base, 6 bases remained unmatched. The germline CDR1 and CDR2 sequences are SEHNR and FQNEAQ (reference sequence). The CDR3 region has the DNA TGTGCCAGCAGCGTACAGGGGGCTCCATCTGGGGCCAACGTCCTGACTTTC. This translates into CASSVQGAPSGANVLTF.

The V and J genes are TRBV7-2 and TRBJ1-4; 10 bases are a match to TRBD1. The CDR3 runs 17 residues. V lost 4 bases, J lost 8 bases, and 13 bases stayed unmatched. In germline, CDR1 is SGHTA, CDR2 FQGNSA. This CDR3 reads CASSSTRDRGQREKLFF. The DNA of the CDR3 is TGTGCCAGCAGCTCAACCCGAGACAGGGGGCAGCGGGAAAAACTGTTTTTT.

The chain joins TRBV5-4 to TRBJ2-5, with TRBD2 identical over 8 bases. Germline CDR1 reads SGHNT; CDR2 reads YYREEE (reference sequence). There are 14 residues in the CDR3. Trimming at V came to 4 bases and at J to 11 bases, leaving 13 bases not matched to a gene. The CDR3 DNA reads as TGTGCCAGCAGCCCCGGTTTAGCGGGACCAGAGCAGTACTTC. Translation: CASSPGLAGPEQYF. The full variable domain, rest sourced from reference TRBV5-4 and TRBJ2-5, is ETGVTQSPTHLIKTRGQQVTLRCSSQSGHNTVSWYQQALGQGPQFIFQYYREEENGRGNFPPRFSGLQFPNYSSELNVNALELDDSALYLCASSPGLAGPEQYFGPGTRLLVL.

The J gene is TRBJ1-1, the V gene TRBV11-3, with D unclear. The CDR3 is 18 amino acids. Germline assignment: CDR1 SGHNT and CDR2 YENEEA. Trimming took off 1 base at V and 4 bases at J, with 22 bases between the two ends. The CDR3 bases are TGTGCCAGCAGCTTAGGTCCTGACAAGTCCGAAATAGGCACTGAAGCTTTCTTT. Translation: CASSLGPDKSEIGTEAFF.

The genes are TRBV7-3 and TRBJ2-5; 9 bases map to TRBD2. Germline CDR1 is SGHTA and CDR2 is FQGTGA. The CDR3 loop spans 14 amino acids. Trimming took 4 bases from V and 1 from J; bases not matched to a gene: 1. CDR3 in DNA: TGTGCCAGCAGCTCGACTAGCGGCCAAGAGACCCAGTACTTC. This gives the protein CASSSTSGQETQYF.

The CDR3 here is CASSEPVPSGRVTGELFF. CDR3 sequence (DNA): TGTGCCAGCAGTGAACCGGTGCCAAGCGGGAGGGTGACCGGGGAGCTGTTTTTT. The V gene is TRBV2, the J gene TRBJ2-2; 10 nucleotides match TRBD2. The CDR3 is 18 amino acids. Per germline, CDR1 SNHLY and CDR2 FYNNEI. The junction had 11 bases not matched to a gene; V was cut back by 2 bases and J by 5 bases.

The rearrangement uses TRBV27 and TRBJ2-7, with 9 bases matching TRBD1. Per the germline V gene, CDR1 is MNHEY and CDR2 is SMNVEV (reference sequence). V trimming: 5 bases; J trimming: 3 bases; junction bases outside the gene matches: 8. This CDR3 is built from 15 residues. DNA of the CDR3: TGTGCCAGCAGTCGCAGAACAGGGGGCAGCTACGAGCAGTACTTC. Its protein is CASSRRTGGSYEQYF.

The chain recombines TRBV9 with TRBJ2-1; 10 positions agree with TRBD2. The CDR3 extends over 19 amino acids. Unmatched junction bases numbered 11, after V lost 0 bases and J lost 2 bases. Germline CDR1 and CDR2: SGDLS and YYNGEE. CDR3 in amino acids: CASSVGERRTSGTYNEQFF. DNA of the CDR3: TGTGCCAGCAGCGTAGGGGAGCGTCGGACTAGCGGTACCTACAATGAGCAGTTCTTC.

The genes are TRBV7-2 and TRBJ1-5; 7 nucleotides match TRBD1. In germline, CDR1 is SGHTA, CDR2 FQGNSA. The junction had 5 bases not matched to a gene; V was cut back by 1 base and J by 5 bases. The CDR3 sequence is 15 residues long. CDR3 sequence: CASSLVPGGDQPQHF. The CDR3 DNA is TGTGCCAGCAGCTTAGTTCCAGGGGGAGATCAGCCCCAGCATTTT. Supplemented by reference TRBV7-2 and TRBJ1-5, the full variable domain reads GAGVSQSPSNKVTEKGKDVELRCDPISGHTALYWYRQSLGQGLEFLIYFQGNSAPDKSGLPSDRFSAERTGGSVSTLTIQRTQQEDSAVYLCASSLVPGGDQPQHFGDGTRLSIL.

Here the CDR3 DNA reads TGTGCCAGCAGCCCGGGAGAGGGGGCCCTCGAGCAGTACTTC. It codes for CASSPGEGALEQYF. This chain connects TRBV7-8 to TRBJ2-7, with D possibly matching TRBD1 (7 bases). This CDR3 contains 14 residues. Germline V CDR1 and CDR2: SGHVS, FQNEAQ. With 5 bases removed from V and 6 bases from J, the gap between germline ends came to 17 bases.

The rearrangement joins TRBV6-6 to TRBJ2-5; tentative D call: TRBD1 (5 bases). The J call may not be correct, given that the DNA end is closer to TRBJ2-7. This CDR3 comprises 14 residues. The germline CDR1 and CDR2 sequences are MNHNY and SVGAGI (reference sequence). The CDR3 DNA reads TGTGCCAGCAGTTACGGGGCCAGAACCTACGAGCAGTACTTC. It codes for CASSYGARTYEQYF.

The chain joins TRBV27 to TRBJ1-3, with a tentative D call TRBD1 (5 bases). CDR3 length: 17 residues. V dropped 4 bases and J dropped 0 bases, with 16 bases sitting between them. Per the germline V gene, CDR1 is MNHEY and CDR2 is SMNVEV (reference sequence). DNA for the CDR3: TGTGCCAGCAGTTCTCACCAAGGGGCCAGCTCTGGAAACACCATATATTTT. It specifies CASSSHQGASSGNTIYF.

V and J are TRBV25-1 and TRBJ2-1, with 10 bases matching TRBD2. With 7 bases clipped from V and 6 bases from J, the junction kept 12 bases outside the gene matches. The CDR3 loop spans 16 amino acids. Germline CDR1 and CDR2: MGHDK and SYGVNS. The CDR3 protein is CASTPLAGEGFNEQFF. In nucleotides, the CDR3 is TGTGCCAGCACACCCCTAGCGGGAGAAGGGTTCAATGAGCAGTTCTTC. Combining the CDR3 with reference TRBV25-1 and TRBJ2-1 gives the whole variable domain EADIYQTPRYLVIGTGKKITLECSQTMGHDKMYWYQQDPGMELHLIHYSYGVNSTEKGDLSSESTVSRIRTEHFPLTLESARPSHTSQYLCASTPLAGEGFNEQFFGPGTRLTVL.